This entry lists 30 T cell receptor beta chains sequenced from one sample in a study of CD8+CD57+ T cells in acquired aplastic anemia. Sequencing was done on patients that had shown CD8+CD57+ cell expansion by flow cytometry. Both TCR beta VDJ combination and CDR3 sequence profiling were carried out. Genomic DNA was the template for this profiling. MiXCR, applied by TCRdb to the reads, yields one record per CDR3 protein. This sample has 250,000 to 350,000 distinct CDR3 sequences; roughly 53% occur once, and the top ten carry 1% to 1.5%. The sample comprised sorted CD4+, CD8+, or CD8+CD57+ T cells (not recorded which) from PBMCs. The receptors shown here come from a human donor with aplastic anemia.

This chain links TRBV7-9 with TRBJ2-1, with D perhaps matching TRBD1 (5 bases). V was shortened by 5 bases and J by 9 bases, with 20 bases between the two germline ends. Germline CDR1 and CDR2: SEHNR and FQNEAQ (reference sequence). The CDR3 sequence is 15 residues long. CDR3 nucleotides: TGTGCCAGCAGCCCTCGACAGCATAGTGTTGTTGAGCAGTTCTTC. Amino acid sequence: CASSPRQHSVVEQFF.

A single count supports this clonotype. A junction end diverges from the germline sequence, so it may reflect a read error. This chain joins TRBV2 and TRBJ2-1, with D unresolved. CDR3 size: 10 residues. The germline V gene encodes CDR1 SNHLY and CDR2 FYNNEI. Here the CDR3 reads CASSNYEWYF. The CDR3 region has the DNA TGTGCCAGCAGTAACTACGAGTGGTACTTC.

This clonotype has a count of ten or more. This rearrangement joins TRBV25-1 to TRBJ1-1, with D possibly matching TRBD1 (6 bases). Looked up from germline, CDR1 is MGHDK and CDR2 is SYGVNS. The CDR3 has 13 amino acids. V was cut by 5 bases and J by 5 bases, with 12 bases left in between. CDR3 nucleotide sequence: TGTGCCAGCAGTCTACAGGGCCGGACTGAAGCTTTCTTT. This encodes CASSLQGRTEAFF.

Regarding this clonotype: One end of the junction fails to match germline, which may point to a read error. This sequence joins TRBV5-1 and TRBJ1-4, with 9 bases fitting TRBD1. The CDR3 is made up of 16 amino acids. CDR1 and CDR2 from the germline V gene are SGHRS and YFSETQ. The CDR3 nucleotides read TGCGCCAGCAGCTTGCTGGGGACAGGGAAGGATGAGAAACTGTTTTTT. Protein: CASSLLGTGKDEKLFF.

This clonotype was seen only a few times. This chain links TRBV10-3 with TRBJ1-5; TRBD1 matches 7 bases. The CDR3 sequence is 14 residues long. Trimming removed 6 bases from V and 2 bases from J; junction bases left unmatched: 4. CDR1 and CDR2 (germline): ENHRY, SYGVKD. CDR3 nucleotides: TGTGCCATCAGCCTCCAGGGGGGCAATCAGCCCCAGCATTTT. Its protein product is CAISLQGGNQPQHF.

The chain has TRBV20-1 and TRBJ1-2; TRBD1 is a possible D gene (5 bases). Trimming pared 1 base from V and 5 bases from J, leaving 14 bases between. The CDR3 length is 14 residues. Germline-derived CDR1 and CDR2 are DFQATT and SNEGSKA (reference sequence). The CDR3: CSARGQGASYGYTF. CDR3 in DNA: TGCAGTGCTAGAGGCCAGGGTGCCTCGTATGGCTACACCTTC.

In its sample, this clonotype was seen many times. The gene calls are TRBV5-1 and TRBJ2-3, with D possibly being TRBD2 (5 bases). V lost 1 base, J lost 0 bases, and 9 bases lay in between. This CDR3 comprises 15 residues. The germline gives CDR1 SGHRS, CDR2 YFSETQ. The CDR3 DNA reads TGCGCCAGCAGCTTGTCGTGGACTAGCACAGATACGCAGTATTTT. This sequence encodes CASSLSWTSTDTQYF.

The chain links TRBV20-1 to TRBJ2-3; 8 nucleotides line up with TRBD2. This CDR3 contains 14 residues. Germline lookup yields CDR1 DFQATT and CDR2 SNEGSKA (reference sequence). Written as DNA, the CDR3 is TGCAGCAAAGGGGCGGGGGGTGGCACAGATACGCAGTATTTT. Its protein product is CSKGAGGGTDTQYF.

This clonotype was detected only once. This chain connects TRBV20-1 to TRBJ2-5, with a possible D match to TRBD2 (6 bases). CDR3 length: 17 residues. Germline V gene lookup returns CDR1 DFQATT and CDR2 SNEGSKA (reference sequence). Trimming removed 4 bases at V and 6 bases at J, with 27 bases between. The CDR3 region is CSAKAVEGQRAQQTQYF. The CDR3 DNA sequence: TGCAGTGCTAAGGCTGTGGAGGGGCAGCGTGCGCAACAGACCCAGTACTTC.

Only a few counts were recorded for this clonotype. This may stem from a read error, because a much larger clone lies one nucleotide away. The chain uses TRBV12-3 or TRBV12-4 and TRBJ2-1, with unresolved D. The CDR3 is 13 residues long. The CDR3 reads CAGSFLKHHEQFF. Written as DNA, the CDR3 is TGTGCCGGCAGTTTTTTAAAACACCATGAGCAGTTCTTC.

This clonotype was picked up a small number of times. For the CDR3, the DNA is TGTGCCAGCAGCGCGATTACAGGGGACTATGGCTACACCTTC. Translating gives CASSAITGDYGYTF. This chain uses TRBV9 with TRBJ1-2; 7 bases are shared with TRBD1. V trimming: 3 bases; J trimming: 3 bases; junction bases outside the gene matches: 5. The V gene's germline CDR1 is SGDLS and CDR2 YYNGEE. The CDR3 covers 14 residues.

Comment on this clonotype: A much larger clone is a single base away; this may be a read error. In nucleotides, the CDR3 is TGCGCCAGCGGTTCACAGGGCGGCTATGGCTACACCTTC. Amino acid sequence: CASGSQGGYGYTF. The chain combines TRBV5-1 with TRBJ1-2, with D tentatively TRBD1 (6 bases). The CDR3 totals 13 residues. Per the germline V gene, CDR1 is SGHRS and CDR2 is YFSETQ. The V end lost 7 bases, the J end lost 4 bases, and 14 bases lay between the germline ends.

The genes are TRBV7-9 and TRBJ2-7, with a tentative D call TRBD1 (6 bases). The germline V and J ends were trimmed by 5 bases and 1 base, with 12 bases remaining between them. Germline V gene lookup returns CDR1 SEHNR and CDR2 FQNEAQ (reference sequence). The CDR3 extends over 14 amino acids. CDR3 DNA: TGTGCCAGCAGCGACCGGGACATTTCCTACGAGCAGTACTTC. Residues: CASSDRDISYEQYF.

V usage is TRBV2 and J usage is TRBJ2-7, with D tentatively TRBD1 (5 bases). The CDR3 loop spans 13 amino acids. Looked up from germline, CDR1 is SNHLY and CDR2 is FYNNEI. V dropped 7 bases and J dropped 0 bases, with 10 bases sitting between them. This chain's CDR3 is CASTRQSSYEQYF. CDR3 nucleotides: TGTGCCAGCACTCGACAGAGCTCCTACGAGCAGTACTTC.

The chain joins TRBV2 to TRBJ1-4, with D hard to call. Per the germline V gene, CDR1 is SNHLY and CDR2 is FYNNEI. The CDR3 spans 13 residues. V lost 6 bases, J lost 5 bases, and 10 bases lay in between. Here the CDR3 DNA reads TGTGCCAGCAGGGCCTTTATGAATGAAAAACTGTTTTTT. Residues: CASRAFMNEKLFF.

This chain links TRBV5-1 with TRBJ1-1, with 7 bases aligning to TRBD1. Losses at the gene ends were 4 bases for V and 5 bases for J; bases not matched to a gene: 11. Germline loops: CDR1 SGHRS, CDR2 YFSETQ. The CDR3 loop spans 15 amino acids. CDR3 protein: CASSSDTGTATEAFF. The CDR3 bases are TGCGCCAGCAGCAGTGACACCGGGACAGCGACTGAAGCTTTCTTT.

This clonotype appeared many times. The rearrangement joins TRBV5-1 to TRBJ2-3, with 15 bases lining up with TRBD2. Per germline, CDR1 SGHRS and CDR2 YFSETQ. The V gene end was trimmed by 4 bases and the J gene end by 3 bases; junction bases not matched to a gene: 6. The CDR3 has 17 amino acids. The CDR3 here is CASSTGTSGGSTDTQYF. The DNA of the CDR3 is TGCGCCAGCAGCACCGGGACTAGCGGGGGGTCGACAGATACGCAGTATTTT.

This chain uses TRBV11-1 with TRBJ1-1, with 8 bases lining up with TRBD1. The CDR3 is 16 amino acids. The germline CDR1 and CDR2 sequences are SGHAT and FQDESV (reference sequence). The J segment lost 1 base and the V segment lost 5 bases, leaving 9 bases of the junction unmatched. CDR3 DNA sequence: TGTGCCAGCAGCGTGCCAGGGGGCGTCAAGAACACTGAAGCTTTCTTT. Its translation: CASSVPGGVKNTEAFF.

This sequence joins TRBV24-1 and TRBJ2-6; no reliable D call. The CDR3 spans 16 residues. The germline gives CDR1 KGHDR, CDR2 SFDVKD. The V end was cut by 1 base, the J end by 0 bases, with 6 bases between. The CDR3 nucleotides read TGTGCCACCAGTGATTTATCAGGCTCTGGGGCCAACGTCCTGACTTTC. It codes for CATSDLSGSGANVLTF.

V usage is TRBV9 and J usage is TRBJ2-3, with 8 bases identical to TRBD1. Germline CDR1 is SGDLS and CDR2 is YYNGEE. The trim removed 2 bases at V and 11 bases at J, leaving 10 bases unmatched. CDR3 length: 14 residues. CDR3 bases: TGTGCCAGCAGCGTTGACAGGGGTAGAAATGAGCAGTATTTT. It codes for CASSVDRGRNEQYF.

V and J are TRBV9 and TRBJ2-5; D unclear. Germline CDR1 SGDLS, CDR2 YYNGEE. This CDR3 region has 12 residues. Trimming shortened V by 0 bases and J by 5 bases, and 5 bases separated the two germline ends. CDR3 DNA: TGTGCCAGCAGCGTAGGTGCTGAGACCCAGTACTTC. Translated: CASSVGAETQYF.

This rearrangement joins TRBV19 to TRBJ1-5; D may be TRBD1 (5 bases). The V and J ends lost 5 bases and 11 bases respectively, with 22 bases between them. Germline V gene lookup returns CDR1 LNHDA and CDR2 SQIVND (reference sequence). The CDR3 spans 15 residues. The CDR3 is CASSPGLAGEQTQHF. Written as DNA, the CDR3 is TGTGCCAGTAGTCCGGGACTAGCGGGGGAACAGACCCAGCATTTT.

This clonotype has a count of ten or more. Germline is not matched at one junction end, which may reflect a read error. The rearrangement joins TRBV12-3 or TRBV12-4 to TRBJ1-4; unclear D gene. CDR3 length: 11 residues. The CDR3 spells CASSLGEKLFF. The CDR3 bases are TGTGCCAGCAGCTTAGGTGAAAAACTGTTTTTT.

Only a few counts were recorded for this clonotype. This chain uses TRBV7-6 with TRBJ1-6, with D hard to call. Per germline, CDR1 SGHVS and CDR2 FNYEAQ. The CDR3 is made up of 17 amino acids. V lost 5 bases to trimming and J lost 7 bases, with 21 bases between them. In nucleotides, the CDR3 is TGTGCCAGCAGCCCCCTTGGAGGTCTCCAAGTGAATTCACCCCTCCACTTT. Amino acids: CASSPLGGLQVNSPLHF. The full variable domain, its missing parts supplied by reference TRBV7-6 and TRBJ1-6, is GAGVSQSPRYKVTKRGQDVALRCDPISGHVSLYWYRQALGQGPEFLTYFNYEAQQDKSGLPNDRFSAERPEGSISTLTIQRTEQRDSAMYRCASSPLGGLQVNSPLHFGNGTRLTVT.

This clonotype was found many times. The CDR3 protein is CASRGLGSAGELFF. The CDR3 nucleotides read TGTGCCAGCAGAGGACTAGGTTCTGCGGGGGAGCTGTTTTTT. This chain links TRBV6-5 with TRBJ2-2; 7 bases match TRBD2. Germline loops: CDR1 MNHEY, CDR2 SVGAGI. The V gene end was trimmed by 6 bases and the J gene end by 8 bases; junction bases not matched to a gene: 9. The CDR3 extends over 14 amino acids.

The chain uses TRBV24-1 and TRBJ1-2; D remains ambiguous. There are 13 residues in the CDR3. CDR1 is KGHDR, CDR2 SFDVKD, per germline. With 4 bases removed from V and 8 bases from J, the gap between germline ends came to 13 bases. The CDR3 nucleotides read TGTGCCACCAGTGACCCGGGTTCTGGAGGCTACACCTTC. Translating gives CATSDPGSGGYTF.

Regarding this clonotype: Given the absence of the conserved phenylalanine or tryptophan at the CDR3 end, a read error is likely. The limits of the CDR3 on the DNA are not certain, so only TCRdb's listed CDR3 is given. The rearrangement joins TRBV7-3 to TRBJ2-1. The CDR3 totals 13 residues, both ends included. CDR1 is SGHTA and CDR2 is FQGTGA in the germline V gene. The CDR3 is CASAVDSYNEQFL.

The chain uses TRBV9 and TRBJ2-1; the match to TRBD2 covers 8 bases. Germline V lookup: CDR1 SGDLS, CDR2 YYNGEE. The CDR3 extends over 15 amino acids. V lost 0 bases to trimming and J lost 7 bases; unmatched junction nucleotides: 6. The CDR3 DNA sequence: TGTGCCAGCAGCGTAGATACTAGCGGAGGGAATGAGCAGTTCTTC. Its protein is CASSVDTSGGNEQFF.

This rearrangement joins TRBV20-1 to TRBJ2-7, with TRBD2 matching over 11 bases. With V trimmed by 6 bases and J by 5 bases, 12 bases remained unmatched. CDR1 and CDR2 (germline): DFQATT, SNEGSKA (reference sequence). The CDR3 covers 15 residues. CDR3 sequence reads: CSASALAGEYHEQYF. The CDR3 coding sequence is TGCAGTGCCAGTGCACTAGCGGGAGAATATCACGAGCAGTACTTC.

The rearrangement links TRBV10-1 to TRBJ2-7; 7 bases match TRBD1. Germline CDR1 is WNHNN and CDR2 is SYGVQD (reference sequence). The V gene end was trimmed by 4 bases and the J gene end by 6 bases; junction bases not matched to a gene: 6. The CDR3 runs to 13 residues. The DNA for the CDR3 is TGCGCCAGCAGTGGTGACAGGGTATCCGAGCAGTACTTC. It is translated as CASSGDRVSEQYF.